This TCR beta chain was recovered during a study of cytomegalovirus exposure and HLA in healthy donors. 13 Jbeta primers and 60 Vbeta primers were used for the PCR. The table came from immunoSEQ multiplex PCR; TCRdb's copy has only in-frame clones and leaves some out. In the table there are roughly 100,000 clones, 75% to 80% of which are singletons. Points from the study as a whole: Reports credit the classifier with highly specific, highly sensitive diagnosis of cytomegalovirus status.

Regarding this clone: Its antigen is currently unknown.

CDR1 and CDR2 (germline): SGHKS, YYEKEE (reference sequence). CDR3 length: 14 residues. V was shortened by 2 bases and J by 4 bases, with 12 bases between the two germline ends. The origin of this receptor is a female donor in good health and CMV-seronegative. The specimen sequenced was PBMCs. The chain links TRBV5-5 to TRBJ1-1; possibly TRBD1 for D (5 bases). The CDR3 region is CASSFKGQGTEAFF. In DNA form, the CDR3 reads TGTGCCAGCAGCTTTAAGGGGCAGGGCACTGAAGCTTTCTTT. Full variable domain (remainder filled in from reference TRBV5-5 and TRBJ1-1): DAGVTQSPTHLIKTRGQQVTLRCSPISGHKSVSWYQQVLGQGPQFIFQYYEKEERGRGNFPDRFSARQFPNYSSELNVNALLLGDSALYLCASSFKGQGTEAFFGQGTRLTVV.